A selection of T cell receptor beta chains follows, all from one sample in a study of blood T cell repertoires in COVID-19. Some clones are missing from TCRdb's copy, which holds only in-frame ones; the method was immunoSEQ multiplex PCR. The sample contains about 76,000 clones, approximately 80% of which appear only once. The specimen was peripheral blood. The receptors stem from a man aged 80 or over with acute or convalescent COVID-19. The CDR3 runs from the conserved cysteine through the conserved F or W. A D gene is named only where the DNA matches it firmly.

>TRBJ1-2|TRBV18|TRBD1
CASSWDSGNYGYTF
TGTGCCAGCTCATGGGACAGTGGTAACTATGGCTACACCTTC
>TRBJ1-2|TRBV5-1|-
CASSPGTTNYGYTF
TGCGCCAGCAGCCCCGGGACAACTAACTATGGCTACACCTTC
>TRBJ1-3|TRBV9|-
CASSEGTTGNTIYF
TGTGCCAGCAGCGAGGGGACAACTGGAAACACCATATATTTT
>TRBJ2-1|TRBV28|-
CASSPRGGQFF
TGTGCCAGCAGCCCCCGGGGAGGGCAGTTCTTC
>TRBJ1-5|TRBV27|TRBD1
CASSFGQGDQPQHF
TGTGCCAGCAGTTTCGGACAGGGCGATCAGCCCCAGCATTTT
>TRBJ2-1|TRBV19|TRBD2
CASSIDLAGLYNEQFF
TGTGCCAGTAGTATAGACCTAGCGGGCCTTTACAATGAGCAGTTCTTC
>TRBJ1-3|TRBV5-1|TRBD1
CASSLPGQGISGNTIYF
TGCGCCAGCAGCTTGCCGGGACAGGGGATCTCTGGAAACACCATATATTTT
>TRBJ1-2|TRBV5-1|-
CASSLGVAGEGYGYTF
TGCGCCAGCAGCTTGGGGGTCGCCGGCGAGGGCTATGGCTACACCTTC
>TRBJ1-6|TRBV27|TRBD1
CASSPQDRAYNSPLHF
TGTGCCAGCAGTCCCCAGGACAGGGCCTATAATTCACCCCTCCACTTT
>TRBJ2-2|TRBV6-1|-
CASSELRELFF
TGTGCCAGCAGTGAGCTAAGGGAGCTGTTTTTT
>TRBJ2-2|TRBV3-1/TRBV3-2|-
CASRLGGNTGELFF
TGTGCCAGCAGACTCGGGGGGAACACCGGGGAGCTGTTTTTT
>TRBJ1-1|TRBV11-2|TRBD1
CASSFWDSLNTEAFF
TGTGCCAGCAGCTTTTGGGACAGTTTAAACACTGAAGCTTTCTTT